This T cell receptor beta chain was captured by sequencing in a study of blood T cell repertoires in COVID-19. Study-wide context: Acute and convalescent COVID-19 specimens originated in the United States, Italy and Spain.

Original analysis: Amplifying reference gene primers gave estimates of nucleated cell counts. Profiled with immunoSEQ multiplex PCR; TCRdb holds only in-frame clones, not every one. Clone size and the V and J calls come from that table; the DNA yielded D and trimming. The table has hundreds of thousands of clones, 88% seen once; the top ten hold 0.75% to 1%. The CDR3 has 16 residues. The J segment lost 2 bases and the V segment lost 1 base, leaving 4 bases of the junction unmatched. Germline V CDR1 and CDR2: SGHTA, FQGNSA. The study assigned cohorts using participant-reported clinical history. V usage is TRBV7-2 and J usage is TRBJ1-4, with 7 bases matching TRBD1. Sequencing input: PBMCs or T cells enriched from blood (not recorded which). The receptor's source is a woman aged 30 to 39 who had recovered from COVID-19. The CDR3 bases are TGTGCCAGCAGCTTAGACAGGGGACGGACTAATGAAAAACTGTTTTTT. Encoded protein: CASSLDRGRTNEKLFF. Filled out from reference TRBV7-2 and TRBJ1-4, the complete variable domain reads GAGVSQSPSNKVTEKGKDVELRCDPISGHTALYWYRQSLGQGLEFLIYFQGNSAPDKSGLPSDRFSAERTGGSVSTLTIQRTQQEDSAVYLCASSLDRGRTNEKLFFGSGTQLSVL.